These 4 T cell receptor beta chains originate from one sample sequenced in a study of early T cells in non-severe SARS-CoV-2 infection. TCRdb used MiXCR to reprocess the 5' RACE reads, holding one entry per CDR3 protein. This sample has more than 85,000 distinct CDR3 sequences, with 16% found just once. Sequences were derived from whole blood, sampled at baseline. The receptors were gathered from an adult who was a healthcare worker with PCR-confirmed SARS-CoV-2 infection or an uninfected control (not recorded which).

This clonotype came up many times. V usage is TRBV12-3 or TRBV12-4 and J usage is TRBJ2-5; 9 bases agree with TRBD1. The V gene end was trimmed by 6 bases and the J gene end by 5 bases; junction bases not matched to a gene: 10. This CDR3 region has 15 residues. The CDR3 coding sequence is TGTGCCAGCAGATACCGGGACAGGGCCTTCGAGACCCAGTACTTC. This gives the protein CASRYRDRAFETQYF.

This clonotype was counted at least ten times. J is TRBJ2-2 and V is TRBV6-5; tentative D call: TRBD1 (6 bases). Germline assignment: CDR1 MNHEY and CDR2 SVGAGI. The CDR3 contains 15 residues. The germline V and J ends were trimmed by 5 bases and 2 bases, with 12 bases remaining between them. The DNA for the CDR3 is TGTGCCAGCAGTGCCGGGACACAAAACACCGGGGAGCTGTTTTTT. This sequence encodes CASSAGTQNTGELFF.

This clonotype was detected only a few times. The chain links TRBV14 to TRBJ1-1; 7 bases agree with TRBD1. The CDR3 extends over 14 amino acids. Germline CDR1 reads SGHDN; CDR2 reads FVKESK. V gave up 4 bases and J gave up 3 bases; unmatched junction bases: 5. The CDR3 is CASSPGRGYTEAFF. The CDR3 region has the DNA TGTGCCAGCAGCCCCGGCAGGGGGTACACTGAAGCTTTCTTT.

This clonotype was detected ten times or more. V usage is TRBV7-9 and J usage is TRBJ1-2; D is ambiguous. V gave up 2 bases and J gave up 0 bases, with 4 bases separating them. This CDR3 region has 13 residues. Germline V lookup: CDR1 SEHNR, CDR2 FQNEAQ (reference sequence). The CDR3 region has the DNA TGTGCCAGCAGCTTAATTGCTAACTATGGCTACACCTTC. This translates into CASSLIANYGYTF.